Sequencing of this T cell receptor (beta chain) was carried out in a study of CD8 T cells in ankylosing spondylitis. V lost 2 bases, J lost 3 bases, and 10 bases lay in between. Germline values: CDR1 SQVTM, CDR2 ANQGSEA. CDR3 length: 14 amino acids. In its sample, this clonotype was seen many times. Its antigen is undetermined. 5'-RACE, quantitative and with molecular barcodes, yielded the TCR beta libraries. Using its own MiXCR run on the 5' RACE reads, TCRdb lists one record per CDR3 protein. The sample carries approximately 220,000 distinct CDR3 sequences, around 20% recorded once. Points from the study as a whole: CD8+ by phenotype, disease-linked clones were relatively rare in peripheral blood. Apparently characteristic of ankylosing spondylitis blood was a TCR beta motif (roughly eight highly homologous variants).

Sequenced: blood, either unsorted or a sorted T cell fraction (not recorded which). The V call is TRBV29-1, the J call TRBJ2-2; D not certain. The clonotype originates from a male donor with ankylosing spondylitis. The CDR3 spells CSVEPRDHTGELFF. CDR3 bases: TGCAGCGTTGAACCCAGAGATCACACCGGGGAGCTGTTTTTT.